This T cell receptor (beta chain) was sequenced for a study of tumour-infiltrating T cells in Burkitt lymphoma. CDR3 size: 16 residues. Germline V CDR1 and CDR2: MNHNS, SASEGT. Unmatched junction bases numbered 4, after V lost 5 bases and J lost 4 bases. This clone has a handful of counts. Profiling relied on immunoSEQ multiplex PCR, and the TCRdb table lists in-frame clones only, not all of them. The repertoire consists of roughly 7,400 clones, with about a sixth occurring once and the leading ten covering approximately 3%. The chain uses TRBV6-1 and TRBJ2-2, with 13 bases fitting TRBD2. Input material: tumor tissue. This clonotype was sampled from a human donor with diffuse large B-cell lymphoma. The CDR3 region is CASSQGLAGATGELFF. In DNA, the CDR3 is TGTGCCAGCAGTCAAGGACTAGCGGGAGCCACCGGGGAGCTGTTTTTT.